These 32 T cell receptor beta chains came from one sample sequenced in a study of shared clonotypes between healthy human individuals. Using immunoSEQ multiplex PCR, the repertoire was profiled, and TCRdb retains in-frame clones only, with some absent. The sample lists 2 million to 2.5 million clones, less than 95% seen once, with 0.37% in the top ten. Sequencing used naive CD4+ T cells from PBMCs. Subset meaning: CD45RA+ positively selected. The source is a man aged 18 to 30 in good health. Some clones in this sample may be carry-over from other donors' samples.

V usage is TRBV5-4 and J usage is TRBJ1-3; 10 bases match TRBD1. Germline V lookup: CDR1 SGHNT, CDR2 YYREEE (reference sequence). Trimming at V came to 3 bases and at J to 4 bases, leaving 7 bases not matched to a gene. The CDR3 totals 16 residues. Here the CDR3 reads CASSSHAGQGGNTIYF. The CDR3 nucleotides are TGTGCCAGCAGCTCCCACGCGGGACAGGGGGGAAACACCATATATTTT.

This rearrangement joins TRBV5-1 to TRBJ1-2, with TRBD1 identical over 10 bases. The CDR3 is 15 amino acids. In germline, CDR1 is SGHRS, CDR2 YFSETQ. Trimming removed 4 bases from V and 4 bases from J; junction bases left unmatched: 7. The CDR3 DNA is TGCGCCAGCAGCCCCCGGACAGGGGGGGGCTATGGCTACACCTTC. It is translated as CASSPRTGGGYGYTF. Looking up the rest from reference TRBV5-1 and TRBJ1-2 gives the full variable domain: KAGVTQTPRYLIKTRGQQVTLSCSPISGHRSVSWYQQTPGQGLQFLFEYFSETQRNKGNFPGRFSGRQFSNSRSEMNVSTLELGDSALYLCASSPRTGGGYGYTFGSGTRLTVV.

This clone was recorded once. The CDR3 protein is CAWTVDRAYNEQFF. The CDR3 DNA reads as TGTGCCTGGACCGTCGACAGGGCCTACAATGAGCAGTTCTTC. V and J are TRBV30 and TRBJ2-1; 7 bases line up with TRBD1. J gave up 2 bases and V 4 bases, and 5 bases lay outside the gene matches. In germline, CDR1 is GTSNPN, CDR2 SVGIG (reference sequence). The CDR3 covers 14 residues.

J is TRBJ2-3 and V is TRBV15; maybe TRBD2 (6 bases). Per germline, CDR1 LNHNV and CDR2 YYDKDF (reference sequence). The CDR3 length is 14 residues. V was shortened by 3 bases and J by 6 bases, with 13 bases between the two germline ends. This chain's CDR3 is CATSSVPRGDTQYF. CDR3 nucleotide sequence: TGTGCCACCAGCAGTGTCCCACGGGGGGATACGCAGTATTTT.

The chain links TRBV7-6 to TRBJ2-6; D may be TRBD1 (6 bases). V shed 1 base and J shed 2 bases, with 6 bases lying between them. Germline V CDR1 and CDR2: SGHVS, FNYEAQ. The CDR3 consists of 15 residues. CDR3 sequence reads: CASSLGGPGANVLTF. The DNA of the CDR3 is TGTGCCAGCAGCTTAGGGGGGCCTGGGGCCAACGTCCTGACTTTC.

V usage is TRBV15 and J usage is TRBJ2-1; unclear D gene. Germline assignment: CDR1 LNHNV and CDR2 YYDKDF (reference sequence). The CDR3 has 12 amino acids. Trimming took off 6 bases at V and 4 bases at J, with 7 bases between the two ends. In nucleotides, the CDR3 is TGTGCCACCAGGGGTCGGTACAATGAGCAGTTCTTC. Its translation: CATRGRYNEQFF.

V usage is TRBV28 and J usage is TRBJ1-2; TRBD1 aligns across 8 bases. The CDR3 loop spans 17 amino acids. With V trimmed by 2 bases and J by 7 bases, 15 bases remained unmatched. The germline CDR1 and CDR2 sequences are MDHEN and SYDVKM. The CDR3 nucleotides are TGTGCCAGCAGTTTAGTATTATCCGGACAGGGAATAGGTGGCTACACCTTC. This codes for CASSLVLSGQGIGGYTF.

V is TRBV14 and J is TRBJ1-5; 7 bases map to TRBD1. The germline gives CDR1 SGHDN, CDR2 FVKESK. Trimming removed 4 bases from V and 2 bases from J; junction bases left unmatched: 2. The CDR3 sequence is 14 residues long. CDR3 in amino acids: CASSRQGRNQPQHF. The CDR3 coding sequence is TGTGCCAGCAGCCGACAGGGCCGCAATCAGCCCCAGCATTTT.

A remark on this clone: Other DNA sequences in the sample encode the same CDR3. CDR3 sequence (DNA): TGTGCCAGCAGCGAAAACACTGAAGCTTTCTTT. Translation gives CASSENTEAFF. This chain uses TRBV6-5 with TRBJ1-1; D unclear. V lost 6 bases and J lost 2, with 4 bases in between. Germline V lookup: CDR1 MNHEY, CDR2 SVGAGI. The CDR3 is made up of 11 amino acids.

V is TRBV29-1 and J is TRBJ2-1, with D uncertain. Germline V CDR1 and CDR2: SQVTM, ANQGSEA. This CDR3 comprises 12 residues. Trimming cost V 8 bases and J 6 bases, with 14 bases left between them. Here the CDR3 DNA reads TGCAGCTTTAATAAATTGGGCAATGAGCAGTTCTTC. The encoded protein is CSFNKLGNEQFF.

The V gene is TRBV5-1, the J gene TRBJ2-2, with 9 nucleotides matching TRBD2. Germline-derived CDR1 and CDR2 are SGHRS and YFSETQ. There are 18 residues in the CDR3. V shed 2 bases and J 3 bases; nucleotides not matched to a gene: 11. As DNA, the CDR3 is TGCGCCAGCAGCTTCCCCCAGATAGCGGGAGAGGACACCGGGGAGCTGTTTTTT. Its translation is CASSFPQIAGEDTGELFF.

J is TRBJ2-3 and V is TRBV18, with D unclear. V lost 3 bases and J lost 0, with 16 bases in between. The CDR3 is 17 residues long. From germline, CDR1 is KGHSH and CDR2 LQKENI. CDR3 bases: TGTGCCAGCTCACCTCCCCGGTTCTCCGAGAGCACAGATACGCAGTATTTT. Its protein is CASSPPRFSESTDTQYF.

This chain joins TRBV7-2 and TRBJ2-7; 8 nucleotides agree with TRBD2. Trimming took 3 bases from V and 2 from J; bases not matched to a gene: 3. The CDR3 loop spans 14 amino acids. The V gene's germline CDR1 is SGHTA and CDR2 FQGNSA. For the CDR3, the DNA is TGTGCCAGCAGCTTTAGCGGGATTGCCTACGAGCAGTACTTC. Its protein is CASSFSGIAYEQYF.

This chain joins TRBV7-3 and TRBJ2-3; 8 bases are shared with TRBD2. The trim removed 5 bases at V and 15 bases at J, leaving 10 bases unmatched. The CDR3 is 12 amino acids. Per the germline V gene, CDR1 is SGHTA and CDR2 is FQGTGA. The CDR3 sequence is CASSPALADLYF. CDR3 DNA sequence: TGTGCCAGCAGCCCAGCACTAGCGGACTTATATTTT.

The chain has TRBV5-1 and TRBJ1-1; 7 bases agree with TRBD1. CDR3 size: 16 residues. The V gene's germline CDR1 is SGHRS and CDR2 YFSETQ. V lost 0 bases to trimming and J lost 10 bases; unmatched junction nucleotides: 15. CDR3 protein: CASSLAVTQEGGRAFF. The CDR3, as DNA: TGCGCCAGCAGCTTGGCCGTAACTCAGGAAGGGGGCCGAGCTTTCTTT.

This chain joins TRBV7-9 and TRBJ1-2; D may be TRBD1 (5 bases). V lost 6 bases and J 8 bases, leaving 22 bases between the germline ends. This CDR3 comprises 15 residues. CDR1 is SEHNR, CDR2 FQNEAQ, per germline (reference sequence). For the CDR3, the DNA is TGTGCCAGCAGTAACTGGACAAATACAATTGGGGGCTACACCTTC. Translated, it gives CASSNWTNTIGGYTF.

The chain couples TRBV5-1 to TRBJ1-2; a weak D match, TRBD1 (6 bases). The CDR3 is 15 amino acids. Trimming took 0 bases from V and 4 from J, leaving 13 bases between them. From germline, CDR1 is SGHRS and CDR2 YFSETQ. The CDR3 DNA follows: TGCGCCAGCAGCTTGGCCGAAGGGGGGGCCTATGGCTACACCTTC. Its translation: CASSLAEGGAYGYTF.

The V gene is TRBV9, the J gene TRBJ2-5; 9 bases match TRBD1. CDR1 is SGDLS, CDR2 YYNGEE, per germline. J was trimmed by 4 bases and V by 4 bases; bases with no gene match: 5. The length of the CDR3 is 14 residues. CDR3: CASSSRTGAETQYF. The CDR3 coding sequence is TGTGCCAGCAGCTCGAGGACAGGGGCAGAGACCCAGTACTTC.

V usage is TRBV28 and J usage is TRBJ1-5, with D perhaps matching TRBD1 (6 bases). Germline CDR1 MDHEN, CDR2 SYDVKM. The CDR3 runs to 14 residues. Trimming shortened V by 7 bases and J by 3 bases, and 13 bases separated the two germline ends. The CDR3: CASNVQGFNQPQHF. CDR3 nucleotides: TGTGCCAGCAACGTACAGGGCTTCAATCAGCCCCAGCATTTT.

V gene TRBV30 combines with J gene TRBJ1-4; D is ambiguous. This CDR3 has 11 amino acids. The germline V gene encodes CDR1 GTSNPN and CDR2 SVGIG (reference sequence). With 2 bases removed from V and 5 bases from J, the gap between germline ends came to 3 bases. CDR3 nucleotide sequence: TGTGCCTGGAGTATAAATGAAAAACTGTTTTTT. Translated: CAWSINEKLFF.

This clone has only one observation. The rearrangement uses TRBV7-9 and TRBJ1-2, with 10 bases matching TRBD1. The CDR3 consists of 13 residues. Trimming at V came to 5 bases and at J to 8 bases, leaving 5 bases not matched to a gene. Per germline, CDR1 SEHNR and CDR2 FQNEAQ (reference sequence). The CDR3 DNA follows: TGTGCCAGCAGCCCGGGACAGGGGACCGGCTACACCTTC. Its translation: CASSPGQGTGYTF.

J is TRBJ2-1 and V is TRBV7-9; D gene ambiguous. Trimming left V 3 bases short and J 5 bases short, with 14 bases between. From germline, CDR1 is SEHNR and CDR2 FQNEAQ (reference sequence). CDR3 length: 15 residues. The CDR3 reads CASSLERQIHNEQFF. As DNA, the CDR3 is TGTGCCAGCAGCTTGGAGCGCCAGATCCACAATGAGCAGTTCTTC.

The rearrangement joins TRBV19 to TRBJ2-7, with 9 bases fitting TRBD1. The CDR3 is 13 amino acids. From germline, CDR1 is LNHDA and CDR2 SQIVND (reference sequence). Trimming removed 9 bases from V and 3 bases from J; junction bases left unmatched: 6. CDR3 in amino acids: CARHRDRDYEQYF. CDR3 bases: TGTGCCAGACACCGGGACAGGGACTACGAGCAGTACTTC.

The CDR3 DNA follows: TGTGCCATCAGTGGGCAGCAGGGGACTGGAAACACCATATATTTT. This sequence encodes CAISGQQGTGNTIYF. The V and J genes are TRBV10-3 and TRBJ1-3; tentatively, D is TRBD1 (6 bases). Germline CDR1 reads ENHRY; CDR2 reads SYGVKD. V lost 4 bases to trimming and J lost 2 bases, with 12 bases between them. The CDR3 covers 15 residues.

The chain joins TRBV28 to TRBJ2-7, with 8 nucleotides matching TRBD1. The CDR3 is 15 residues long. V gave up 10 bases and J gave up 0 bases; unmatched junction bases: 11. Looked up from germline, CDR1 is MDHEN and CDR2 is SYDVKM. The CDR3 sequence: CATESGQASSYEQYF. The CDR3 bases are TGTGCCACTGAGTCGGGACAGGCGAGCTCCTACGAGCAGTACTTC.

The chain recombines TRBV29-1 with TRBJ2-7; 7 bases align to TRBD2. Germline V CDR1 and CDR2: SQVTM, ANQGSEA. The J segment lost 5 bases and the V segment lost 4 bases, leaving 8 bases of the junction unmatched. The CDR3 runs 13 residues. The CDR3 DNA is TGCAGCGTTGGAGGGAGGGCTCGCCACGAGCAGTACTTC. It is translated as CSVGGRARHEQYF.

This rearrangement joins TRBV18 to TRBJ2-2; D not resolved. CDR3 length equals 13 residues. Per germline, CDR1 KGHSH and CDR2 LQKENI. V was trimmed by 0 bases and J by 6 bases, leaving 5 bases between them. This chain's CDR3 is CASSPPWPGELFF. DNA for the CDR3: TGTGCCAGCTCACCACCTTGGCCCGGGGAGCTGTTTTTT. The full variable domain, in which reference TRBV18 and TRBJ2-2 provide the parts outside the CDR3, is NAGVMQNPRHLVRRRGQEARLRCSPMKGHSHVYWYRQLPEEGLKFMVYLQKENIIDESGMPKERFSAEFPKEGPSILRIQQVVRGDSAAYFCASSPPWPGELFFGEGSRLTVL.

The gene calls are TRBV5-1 and TRBJ2-5, with D perhaps matching TRBD1 or TRBD2 (5 bases each). Germline CDR1 and CDR2: SGHRS and YFSETQ. This CDR3 contains 15 residues. V lost 1 base and J 4 bases, leaving 14 bases between the germline ends. This CDR3 reads CASSLSPGPGETQYF. The DNA for the CDR3 is TGCGCCAGCAGCTTGTCTCCGGGACCGGGAGAGACCCAGTACTTC. Full variable domain (remainder filled in from reference TRBV5-1 and TRBJ2-5): KAGVTQTPRYLIKTRGQQVTLSCSPISGHRSVSWYQQTPGQGLQFLFEYFSETQRNKGNFPGRFSGRQFSNSRSEMNVSTLELGDSALYLCASSLSPGPGETQYFGPGTRLLVL.

Here the CDR3 reads CASSFSGQVTEQFF. The CDR3 bases are TGTGCCAGCAGTTTTTCCGGACAGGTCACTGAGCAGTTCTTC. This chain uses TRBV28 with TRBJ2-1; TRBD1 aligns across 7 bases. CDR1 is MDHEN, CDR2 SYDVKM, per germline. J lost 9 bases, V lost 3 bases, and 8 bases had no gene match. CDR3 length: 14 amino acids.

The rearrangement uses TRBV11-1 and TRBJ2-7; 7 bases map to TRBD1. The V and J ends lost 1 base and 0 bases, in that order; junction bases with no gene match: 3. Germline CDR1 is SGHAT and CDR2 is FQDESV (reference sequence). The CDR3 sequence is 15 residues long. The CDR3 DNA reads as TGTGCCAGCAGCTTAGGAGGGACAGTCTCCTACGAGCAGTACTTC. It is translated as CASSLGGTVSYEQYF.

The J gene is TRBJ2-2, the V gene TRBV6-6, with 9 bases identical to TRBD1. Germline values: CDR1 MNHNY, CDR2 SVGAGI (reference sequence). CDR3 length: 16 amino acids. With V trimmed by 5 bases and J by 4 bases, 8 bases remained unmatched. Here the CDR3 reads CASSGDRELLTGELFF. For the CDR3, the DNA is TGTGCCAGCAGTGGGGACAGGGAACTTCTCACCGGGGAGCTGTTTTTT.

The chain is built from TRBV7-9 and TRBJ2-7; possibly TRBD2 for D (6 bases). V gave up 5 bases and J gave up 4 bases, with 9 bases separating them. This CDR3 comprises 12 residues. CDR1 SEHNR and CDR2 FQNEAQ come from the germline V gene (reference sequence). The CDR3 loop is CASSQTSYEQYF. The CDR3 nucleotides are TGTGCCAGCAGCCAGACTAGTTACGAGCAGTACTTC.